Below are 2 T cell receptor beta chains sequenced from a single sample in a study of blood T cells in healthy people across ages. The second PCR ran 7 to 11 cycles with a sample-barcoded 5' primer and J-beta primers. TCRdb reprocessed the 5' RACE reads with MiXCR, giving one entry per CDR3 protein. The table lists roughly 1,500,000 distinct CDR3 sequences, around 36% of them singletons. Sequenced material: blood. These receptors originate from a woman aged 25 to 39 in good health.

This chain joins TRBV27 and TRBJ2-3; 12 bases are a match to TRBD2. This CDR3 is 16 amino acids long. J was trimmed by 4 bases and V by 6 bases; bases with no gene match: 8. Germline CDR1 reads MNHEY; CDR2 reads SMNVEV (reference sequence). CDR3 loop: CASRILAGGPSDTQYF. The DNA for the CDR3 is TGTGCCAGCAGGATCCTAGCGGGAGGGCCCTCAGATACGCAGTATTTT.

This rearrangement joins TRBV10-1 to TRBJ2-7; weak D call: TRBD1 (6 bases). The germline CDR1 and CDR2 sequences are WNHNN and SYGVQD (reference sequence). The CDR3 is 14 amino acids. Between the trimmed V and J ends, which lost 2 bases and 2 bases, there was a span of 10 bases. CDR3 DNA sequence: TGCGCCAGCAGTGAGGTGGGGGCACCCTACGAGCAGTACTTC. It encodes CASSEVGAPYEQYF.